Listed below are T cell receptor beta chains from one sample, sequenced in a study of STAT5B mutations in CD4+ large granular lymphocyte leukemia. Profiled with immunoSEQ multiplex PCR; TCRdb holds only in-frame clones, not every one. The sample lists about 30,000 clones; around three quarters were seen once. Sequencing was carried out using CD4+ T cells from blood buffy coats. The receptors were sampled from a human donor in good health. CDR3s include the opening cysteine and the closing phenylalanine or tryptophan. D genes are given only for firm matches. Only some rows state a clone size, as once, few, many or a class for expanded clones.

NA,TRBJ1-1,TRBV20-1,NA,TGCAGTGCTCGGAAGGGCACTGAAGCTTTCTTT,CSARKGTEAFF
few,TRBJ1-4,TRBV25-1,NA,TGTGCCAGCAGTGAATCGACAGTTAATGAAAAACTGTTTTTT,CASSESTVNEKLFF
NA,TRBJ1-1,TRBV5-5,TRBD1,TGTGCCAGCAGCGGGGGACAGGACATCCGAAACACTGAAGCTTTCTTT,CASSGGQDIRNTEAFF
NA,TRBJ2-3,TRBV11-2,TRBD2,TGTGCCAGCAGCCCCGGGCCGAATAGCGGGAGGGCGAAGGATACGCAGTATTTT,CASSPGPNSGRAKDTQYF
once,TRBJ2-1,TRBV29-1,NA,TGCAGCGTGGCCGACACTTACAATGAGCAGTTCTTC,CSVADTYNEQFF
once,TRBJ2-2,TRBV9,NA,TGTGCCAGCAGCGTGAGGCGGGACAGAATCAACACCGGGGAGCTGTTTTTT,CASSVRRDRINTGELFF
few,TRBJ1-1,TRBV29-1,NA,TGCAGCGCCGGGACTGGCATGAACACTGAAGCTTTCTTT,CSAGTGMNTEAFF
NA,TRBJ1-1,TRBV10-3,TRBD1,TGTGCCATCAGTGAGACGACAGGGGGCGACGGCACTGAAGCTTTCTTT,CAISETTGGDGTEAFF
NA,TRBJ1-4,TRBV7-2,NA,TGTGCCAGCAGGCCCTCCGGGGTCGAAAAACTGTTTTTT,CASRPSGVEKLFF
NA,TRBJ1-2,TRBV5-1,NA,TGCGCCAGCAGCTTGTTAGGGGGGAGCGGATATGGCTACACCTTC,CASSLLGGSGYGYTF
NA,TRBJ1-3,TRBV19,NA,TGTGCCAGTGATAGAAGAAACACCATATATTTT,CASDRRNTIYF
NA,TRBJ2-5,TRBV7-9,TRBD1,TGTGCCAGCAGCTTAAGCCCGGACAGGACGTACTTC,CASSLSPDRTYF
few,TRBJ1-1,TRBV29-1,NA,TGCAGCGTTGTCCTATGGGCCACTGAAGCTTTCTTT,CSVVLWATEAFF
NA,TRBJ2-3,TRBV5-5,TRBD2,TGTGCCAGCAGCCGATCCGGGACTAGCGGGAGCCTCGCAGATACGCAGTATTTT,CASSRSGTSGSLADTQYF
NA,TRBJ2-5,TRBV29-1,NA,TGCAGCGCCGAGGGTCATGAAAACTTC,CSAEGHENF
NA,TRBJ1-2,TRBV6-4,NA,TGTGCCAGCAGTGACGTCCCACCATACAGTGCATTTAGGGATGGCTACACCTTC,CASSDVPPYSAFRDGYTF
NA,TRBJ2-1,TRBV6-6,NA,TGTGCCAGCAGCCCTCAGGGTAAGGCCACCAATGAGCAGTTCTTC,CASSPQGKATNEQFF
NA,TRBJ2-7,TRBV30,NA,TGTGCCTGGAGTGTAAAAACCGGAGGGCAGTACTTC,CAWSVKTGGQYF
few,TRBJ1-1,TRBV5-1,NA,TGCGCCAGCAGCCCCGACGTGAACACTGAAGCTTTCTTT,CASSPDVNTEAFF
NA,TRBJ1-1,TRBV4-3,NA,TGCGCCAGCAGCCAAGCGCAGAACAGGGCAGGGAACACTGAAGCTTTCTTT,CASSQAQNRAGNTEAFF
NA,TRBJ1-1,TRBV19,TRBD1,TGTGCCAGTAGTATAGCCCATGGCATACGGGGACAGGTGAATCGAAGGACTGAAGCTTTCTTT,CASSIAHGIRGQVNRRTEAFF
NA,TRBJ1-3,TRBV7-2,NA,TGTGCCAGCAGCTCCGCGCGGGCTTCTGGAAACACCATATATTTT,CASSSARASGNTIYF
few,TRBJ1-4,TRBV7-2,NA,TGTGCCAGCAGATCAGGCCGGGGGGATGAAAAACTGTTTTTT,CASRSGRGDEKLFF
NA,TRBJ2-5,TRBV20-1,NA,TGCAGTGCTAATTTTCAAGAGACCCAGTACTTC,CSANFQETQYF
NA,TRBJ2-5,TRBV5-1,NA,TGCGCCAGCAGCTTGGGGAAAGAGCAAGAGACCCAGTACTTC,CASSLGKEQETQYF
NA,TRBJ1-3,TRBV5-1,TRBD1,TGCGCCAGCAGCTCGGGGGGACAGGGGGCATATGGAAACACCATATATTTT,CASSSGGQGAYGNTIYF
few,TRBJ2-1,TRBV7-3,NA,TGTGCCAGCAGCACTGGGGCCCCCAATGAGCAGTTCTTC,CASSTGAPNEQFF
few,TRBJ1-2,TRBV20-1,NA,TGCATGCCCCACTATGGCTACACCTTC,CMPHYGYTF
NA,TRBJ2-1,TRBV27,NA,TGTGCCAGCAGTTACTTCGACGGTAACAATGAGCAGTTCTTC,CASSYFDGNNEQFF
NA,TRBJ1-5,TRBV15,NA,TGTGCCACCAGCAGGCCCCGGGTTTATCAGCCCCAGCATTTT,CATSRPRVYQPQHF
NA,TRBJ1-1,TRBV27,NA,TGTGCCAGCAAGGGGGAGCCCCTTAACACTGAAGCTTTCTTT,CASKGEPLNTEAFF
NA,TRBJ1-6,TRBV5-5,NA,TGTGCCAGCAGCGACGGGACACTAAATTCACCCCTCCACTTT,CASSDGTLNSPLHF
once,TRBJ2-7,TRBV4-3,TRBD1,TGCGCCAGCAGCCAGGTTGGACAGGGAAGAAGCGAGCAGTACTTC,CASSQVGQGRSEQYF
NA,TRBJ1-2,TRBV7-2,TRBD1,TGTGCCAGCAGCTTAAAGACAGGGGGCTTTGGCTACACCTTC,CASSLKTGGFGYTF
NA,TRBJ1-1,TRBV9,NA,TGTGCCAGCAGCCCTTTGGCCTGGGTTGTGAACACTGAAGCTTTCTTT,CASSPLAWVVNTEAFF
NA,TRBJ1-2,TRBV19,NA,TGTGCCAGTAGTAGGACAGCTAAACACTATGGCTACACCTTC,CASSRTAKHYGYTF
NA,TRBJ2-1,TRBV4-2,TRBD2,TGTGCCAGCAGCCAAGATACTAGCGGGAGTTCAGGGAATGAGCAGTTCTTC,CASSQDTSGSSGNEQFF
few,TRBJ1-2,TRBV28,TRBD1,TGTGCCAGCAGTGCCGGGACAGGGAGGAATGGCTACACCTTC,CASSAGTGRNGYTF